Listed below are T cell receptor beta chains from one sample, sequenced in a study of blood T cell repertoires in COVID-19. Some clones are missing from TCRdb's copy, which holds only in-frame ones; the method was immunoSEQ multiplex PCR. The data show about 83,000 clones, approximately 85% seen once. Sample: peripheral blood. These TCRs come from a man aged 50 or older with active COVID-19. Each CDR3 is given with its conserved first and last residue. A D gene is named only where the DNA matches it firmly. Size tells how often a clone was seen (once, few, many) or the class of an expanded clone, and some rows leave it out.

v_call,d_call,clone_size,j_call,cdr3_aa,cdr3_nt
TRBV5-4,TRBD1,NA,TRBJ2-3,CASSFPGQGGDTQYF,TGTGCCAGCAGCTTCCCGGGACAGGGGGGAGATACGCAGTATTTT
TRBV5-4,NA,NA,TRBJ1-2,CASSSRNSEGYTF,TGTGCCAGCAGCTCCCGAAACTCCGAGGGCTACACCTTC
TRBV9,TRBD2,NA,TRBJ2-5,CASSALAGVETQYF,TGTGCCAGCAGCGCGCTAGCGGGAGTAGAGACCCAGTACTTC
TRBV15,NA,NA,TRBJ1-2,CATSAGAYGYTF,TGTGCCACCAGCGCAGGGGCCTATGGCTACACCTTC
TRBV19,TRBD1,NA,TRBJ1-2,CASSMFGLDRDYGYTF,TGTGCCAGTAGTATGTTCGGATTGGACAGGGACTATGGCTACACCTTC
TRBV6-4,TRBD2,NA,TRBJ2-1,CASRLPAGWRNEQFF,TGTGCCAGCAGATTACCAGCGGGGTGGCGAAATGAGCAGTTCTTC
TRBV6-1,NA,NA,TRBJ2-3,CASSEGNAGSADTQYF,TGTGCCAGCAGTGAAGGAAATGCGGGGAGCGCAGATACGCAGTATTTT
TRBV28,TRBD1,NA,TRBJ1-1,CASRSRGRGPEAFF,TGTGCCAGCAGATCCCGTGGCAGGGGGCCTGAAGCTTTCTTT
TRBV24-1,TRBD1,NA,TRBJ1-4,CATSGQGAEKLFF,TGTGCCACCAGTGGACAGGGGGCCGAAAAACTGTTTTTT
TRBV10-3,TRBD1,few,TRBJ1-6,CAIKGAGNSPLHF,TGTGCCATCAAGGGGGCAGGGAATTCACCCCTCCACTTT
TRBV24-1,TRBD1,NA,TRBJ2-3,CATSDLQGQGAGDTQYF,TGTGCCACCAGTGATTTGCAGGGACAGGGGGCAGGAGATACGCAGTATTTT
TRBV6-5,NA,NA,TRBJ1-3,CASSFDISGNTIYF,TGTGCCAGCAGTTTCGACATCTCTGGAAACACCATATATTTT
TRBV20-1,NA,NA,TRBJ2-3,CSARDGRAQYF,TGCAGTGCTAGAGACGGCCGGGCGCAGTATTTT
TRBV27,NA,NA,TRBJ2-7,CASSPMGTSSYEQYF,TGTGCCAGCAGTCCAATGGGTACTAGCTCCTACGAGCAGTACTTC
TRBV7-3,NA,NA,TRBJ2-1,CASSLRRMDEQFF,TGTGCCAGCAGCTTAAGGAGGATGGATGAGCAGTTCTTC
TRBV29-1,NA,once,TRBJ2-7,CSVDQGRNEQYF,TGCAGCGTTGACCAGGGAAGGAACGAGCAGTACTTC
TRBV6-2/TRBV6-3,NA,NA,TRBJ2-7,CASSYAGGSRSYEQYF,TGTGCCAGCAGTTACGCCGGGGGATCCCGCTCCTACGAGCAGTACTTC
TRBV5-1,NA,NA,TRBJ2-7,CASSLAAGYEQYF,TGCGCCAGCAGCTTGGCGGCGGGATACGAGCAGTACTTC
TRBV5-1,NA,NA,TRBJ1-6,CASSLAGAALNSPLHF,TGCGCCAGCAGCTTGGCAGGGGCGGCCTTGAATTCACCCCTCCACTTT
TRBV7-2,TRBD1,NA,TRBJ2-7,CASSSPDRSEQYF,TGTGCCAGCAGCTCCCCGGACAGGTCTGAGCAGTACTTC
TRBV2,TRBD1,NA,TRBJ1-5,CASRDRTYSNQPQHF,TGTGCCAGCCGGGACAGGACATATAGCAATCAGCCCCAGCATTTT
TRBV7-2,TRBD2,NA,TRBJ2-2,CASSGILAGGPPGELFF,TGTGCCAGCAGCGGGATCTTAGCGGGAGGGCCCCCCGGGGAGCTGTTTTTT
TRBV4-2,NA,NA,TRBJ1-4,CASSRIRGGATNEKLFF,TGTGCCAGCAGCCGTATTCGCGGGGGTGCGACTAATGAAAAACTGTTTTTT
TRBV18,NA,NA,TRBJ1-4,CASSPQAANEKLFF,TGTGCCAGCTCACCACAGGCGGCTAATGAAAAACTGTTTTTT
TRBV3-1/TRBV3-2,NA,NA,TRBJ2-3,CASALRRKVDTQYF,TGTGCCAGCGCCTTGCGGCGGAAGGTAGATACGCAGTATTTT
TRBV6-2/TRBV6-3,NA,NA,TRBJ2-7,CASSYVAGSSYEQYF,TGTGCCAGCAGTTACGTCGCGGGTAGCTCCTACGAGCAGTACTTC
TRBV27,NA,NA,TRBJ1-5,CASSLSGGFGSNQPQHF,TGTGCCAGCAGTTTGTCTGGGGGGTTTGGAAGCAATCAGCCCCAGCATTTT
TRBV19,TRBD1,once,TRBJ1-5,CASSITGGNNQPQHF,TGTGCCAGTAGTATAACAGGGGGCAACAATCAGCCCCAGCATTTT
TRBV7-3,NA,NA,TRBJ1-3,CASSSSGISGNTIYF,TGTGCCAGCAGCTCTTCAGGGATTTCAGGAAACACCATATATTTT
TRBV29-1,TRBD1,NA,TRBJ1-1,CSALGDSRSTEAFF,TGCAGCGCTCTAGGGGACAGTAGAAGCACTGAAGCTTTCTTT
TRBV7-2,NA,NA,TRBJ2-2,CASSLRPAPGTGELFF,TGTGCCAGCAGCCTCCGCCCCGCCCCAGGGACCGGGGAGCTGTTTTTT
TRBV12-3/TRBV12-4,NA,once,TRBJ2-7,CASSFVGRYEQYF,TGTGCCAGCAGTTTCGTGGGGAGATACGAGCAGTACTTC
TRBV3-1/TRBV3-2,TRBD1,NA,TRBJ1-3,CASSQDGVGRGLGNTIYF,TGTGCCAGCAGCCAAGATGGAGTAGGCAGGGGGCTTGGAAACACCATATATTTT
TRBV2,TRBD1,NA,TRBJ1-2,CASSDRGPYGYTF,TGTGCCAGCAGTGACAGGGGGCCCTATGGCTACACCTTC
TRBV9,TRBD1,NA,TRBJ1-6,CASSVRARGDSPLHF,TGTGCCAGCAGCGTAAGGGCCAGGGGGGATTCACCCCTCCACTTT
TRBV20-1,NA,NA,TRBJ2-2,CSASAPWRAELNTGELFF,TGCAGTGCTAGTGCCCCCTGGCGCGCGGAATTGAACACCGGGGAGCTGTTTTTT
TRBV7-9,NA,NA,TRBJ1-2,CASSLDPGRANYGYTF,TGTGCCAGCAGCTTAGATCCGGGCAGGGCTAACTATGGCTACACCTTC
TRBV7-8,NA,NA,TRBJ1-4,CASSPDRASGNEKLFF,TGTGCCAGCAGCCCCGACAGAGCTTCTGGGAATGAAAAACTGTTTTTT
TRBV9,NA,once,TRBJ2-3,CASSVGKGITDTQYF,TGTGCCAGCAGCGTAGGAAAGGGGATCACAGATACGCAGTATTTT
TRBV16,TRBD1,NA,TRBJ2-4,CASSHGTGSILKNIQYF,TGTGCCAGCAGCCATGGGACAGGGTCAATTCTTAAAAACATTCAGTACTTC
TRBV9,NA,NA,TRBJ2-3,CASSVGGTGDTQYF,TGTGCCAGCAGCGTGGGGGGAACGGGAGATACGCAGTATTTT
TRBV5-5,NA,NA,TRBJ2-7,CASGPGDAYEQYF,TGTGCCAGCGGGCCAGGGGATGCCTACGAGCAGTACTTC
TRBV5-1,TRBD1,NA,TRBJ1-5,CASSLWTGTSQPQHF,TGCGCCAGCAGCTTGTGGACAGGGACCTCCCAGCCCCAGCATTTT
TRBV9,NA,NA,TRBJ2-1,CASSPGPVGNNEQFF,TGTGCCAGCAGCCCAGGGCCCGTAGGAAACAATGAGCAGTTCTTC
TRBV27,TRBD2,NA,TRBJ2-2,CATIRGAGGNTGELFF,TGTGCCACCATCCGGGGAGCGGGGGGTAACACCGGGGAGCTGTTTTTT
TRBV3-1/TRBV3-2,NA,NA,TRBJ2-3,CASSVTGGADTQYF,TGTGCCAGCAGCGTAACGGGGGGCGCAGATACGCAGTATTTT
TRBV4-2,NA,NA,TRBJ1-5,CASSQDLGVYSNQPQHF,TGTGCCAGCAGCCAAGATCTCGGAGTGTATAGCAATCAGCCCCAGCATTTT
TRBV27,NA,NA,TRBJ2-6,CASSLLAGVSGANVLTF,TGTGCCAGCAGTTTGTTAGCAGGGGTCTCTGGGGCCAACGTCCTGACTTTC
TRBV5-4,NA,once,TRBJ1-1,CASSLGKRLPNTEAFF,TGTGCCAGCAGCCTCGGAAAGAGGCTACCGAACACTGAAGCTTTCTTT
TRBV16,TRBD2,once,TRBJ2-1,CASSQGLAGGAFHRRGNEQFF,TGTGCCAGCAGCCAAGGACTAGCGGGGGGGGCCTTCCACCGACGGGGCAATGAGCAGTTCTTC
TRBV11-1,TRBD2,NA,TRBJ2-5,CASSLSGTSGQETQYF,TGTGCCAGCAGCTTATCCGGGACTAGCGGGCAAGAGACCCAGTACTTC
TRBV6-5,NA,NA,TRBJ1-5,CASSSSGFQPQHF,TGTGCCAGCAGTTCTTCAGGGTTCCAGCCCCAGCATTTT
TRBV19,TRBD2,once,TRBJ2-3,CASTLAGGDTQYF,TGTGCCAGTACCCTAGCGGGGGGCGATACGCAGTATTTT
TRBV19,NA,few,TRBJ1-6,CASSINPTGYNSPLHF,TGTGCCAGTAGTATAAATCCCACAGGATATAATTCACCCCTCCACTTT
TRBV11-3,NA,NA,TRBJ1-6,CASSPGGREDSPLHF,TGTGCCAGCAGCCCGGGGGGCAGGGAAGATTCACCCCTCCACTTT
TRBV5-1,TRBD1,NA,TRBJ1-3,CASSLMSTGAGNTIYF,TGCGCCAGCAGCTTAATGTCTACAGGGGCTGGAAACACCATATATTTT
TRBV6-5,NA,NA,TRBJ1-1,CASSYLSLKGWGEAFF,TGTGCCAGCAGTTACCTGTCGTTAAAGGGCTGGGGCGAAGCTTTCTTT
TRBV28,TRBD1,NA,TRBJ2-7,CASSLSGTGRYEQYF,TGTGCCAGCAGTTTATCCGGGACAGGGCGCTACGAGCAGTACTTC